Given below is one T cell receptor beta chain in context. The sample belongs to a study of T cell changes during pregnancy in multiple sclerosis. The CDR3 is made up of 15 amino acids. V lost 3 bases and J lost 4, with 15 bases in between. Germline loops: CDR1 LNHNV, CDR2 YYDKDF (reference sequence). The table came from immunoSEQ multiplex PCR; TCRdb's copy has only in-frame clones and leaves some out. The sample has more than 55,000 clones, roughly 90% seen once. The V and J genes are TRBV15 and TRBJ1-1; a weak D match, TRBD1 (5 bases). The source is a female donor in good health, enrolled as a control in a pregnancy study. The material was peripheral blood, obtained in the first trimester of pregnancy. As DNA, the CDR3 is TGTGCCACCAGCAGGGTGTGGGGGGGTGGCACTGAAGCTTTCTTT. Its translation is CATSRVWGGGTEAFF.